What follows are 27 T cell receptor beta chains derived from one specimen sequenced in a study of identical twins. Each CDR3 protein is one row after TCRdb ran MiXCR on the 5' RACE reads. The repertoire consists of under 250,000 distinct CDR3 sequences, with roughly 9.4% occurring once and the leading ten covering roughly 5%. The sample was memory (CD45RO+) T cells sorted from blood. These receptors were obtained from a woman in her late teens or twenties in good health.

This clonotype was observed a few times. This chain connects TRBV27 to TRBJ2-1; D might be TRBD2 (6 bases). The V end was cut by 6 bases, the J end by 4 bases, with 13 bases between. Germline V CDR1 and CDR2: MNHEY, SMNVEV (reference sequence). The CDR3 covers 14 residues. The CDR3 reads CASSPGDWYNEQFF. The CDR3 coding sequence is TGTGCCAGCAGCCCTGGGGACTGGTACAATGAGCAGTTCTTC.

The V gene is TRBV10-3, the J gene TRBJ2-2, with TRBD2 matching 8 bases. This CDR3 is 16 amino acids long. Germline V gene data show CDR1 as ENHRY and CDR2 as SYGVKD. V shed 4 bases, J shed 6 bases, and the junction held 10 bases outside the gene matches. DNA for the CDR3: TGTGCCATCAGTGGGGTGAGCGGGAGCCCTGCCGGGGAGCTGTTTTTT. Protein product: CAISGVSGSPAGELFF.

This clonotype was observed a handful of times. The chain uses TRBV12-3 or TRBV12-4 and TRBJ2-1; possibly TRBD1 for D (6 bases). The CDR3 runs 15 residues. V was clipped by 6 bases and J by 4 bases, with 16 bases between them. CDR3 region: CASSPGHRLYNEQFF. CDR3 coding DNA: TGTGCCAGCAGCCCGGGACACAGACTATACAATGAGCAGTTCTTC.

This clonotype has more than one count but fewer than ten. This chain uses TRBV7-8 with TRBJ1-5, with a possible D match to TRBD1 (5 bases). The CDR3 consists of 14 residues. Germline CDR1 SGHVS, CDR2 FQNEAQ. V gave up 0 bases and J gave up 7 bases, with 10 bases separating them. As DNA, the CDR3 is TGTGCCAGCAGCTTAGCGAGGGGTGCGCAGCCCCAGCATTTT. Protein product: CASSLARGAQPQHF. The variable domain in full, with the rest retrieved from reference TRBV7-8 and TRBJ1-5, is GAGVSQSPRYKVAKRGQDVALRCDPISGHVSLFWYQQALGQGPEFLTYFQNEAQLDKSGLPSDRFFAERPEGSVSTLKIQRTQQEDSAVYLCASSLARGAQPQHFGDGTRLSIL.

Ten or more counts support this clonotype. The chain links TRBV12-3 or TRBV12-4 to TRBJ1-2, with unresolved D. The CDR3 runs to 12 residues. Between the trimmed V and J ends, which lost 5 bases and 2 bases, there was a span of 6 bases. CDR3 coding DNA: TGTGCCAGCAGTGGCAGGAACTATGGCTACACCTTC. Encoded protein: CASSGRNYGYTF.

This clonotype showed up just a few times. The chain couples TRBV7-9 to TRBJ2-7; 10 positions match TRBD2. V was pared by 4 bases and J by 4 bases, with 10 bases of the junction left unmatched. Germline V CDR1 and CDR2: SEHNR, FQNEAQ (reference sequence). The CDR3 runs 16 residues. In DNA form, the CDR3 reads TGTGCCAGCAGCTCATATATAGCGGGGGGCCCTTACGAGCAGTACTTC. The encoded protein is CASSSYIAGGPYEQYF.

V gene TRBV6-1 combines with J gene TRBJ2-7; 11 nucleotides match TRBD2. The CDR3 extends over 14 amino acids. The V and J ends lost 6 bases and 7 bases, in that order; junction bases with no gene match: 8. Germline V gene sequence: CDR1 MNHNS, CDR2 SASEGT. Here the CDR3 reads CASSRIAGGPEQYF. For the CDR3, the DNA is TGTGCCAGCAGCCGTATAGCGGGAGGGCCTGAGCAGTACTTC.

The V call is TRBV7-2, the J call TRBJ1-4; D gene ambiguous. Germline CDR1 reads SGHTA; CDR2 reads FQGNSA. This CDR3 comprises 15 residues. Trimming took 5 bases from V and 0 from J, leaving 10 bases between them. CDR3 sequence: CASSDRLTTNEKLFF. DNA for the CDR3: TGTGCCAGCAGCGACCGACTCACAACTAATGAAAAACTGTTTTTT.

The chain uses TRBV9 and TRBJ2-1; 8 bases are shared with TRBD2. Germline CDR1 SGDLS, CDR2 YYNGEE. The CDR3 runs 14 residues. The V and J ends lost 2 bases and 6 bases, in that order; junction bases with no gene match: 4. The CDR3 nucleotides are TGTGCCAGCAGCGTCCGGACTAGCCCCAATGAGCAGTTCTTC. Its protein product is CASSVRTSPNEQFF.

The chain combines TRBV11-3 with TRBJ2-4; D may be TRBD2 (7 bases). V was pared by 5 bases and J by 1 base, with 15 bases between. CDR3 length equals 16 residues. From germline, CDR1 is SGHNT and CDR2 YENEEA. CDR3 nucleotides: TGTGCCAGCAGCGAGGGGGGGGGGTCGGCCAAAAACATTCAGTACTTC. Its translation: CASSEGGGSAKNIQYF.

The CDR3 coding sequence is TGTGCCAGCAGCTTAGGGGCGGGCCGCAACTACGAGCAGTACTTC. Translation: CASSLGAGRNYEQYF. The genes are TRBV7-2 and TRBJ2-7, with TRBD2 as a possible D gene (5 bases). The CDR3 sequence is 15 residues long. In germline, CDR1 is SGHTA, CDR2 FQGNSA. The V and J ends lost 1 base and 3 bases respectively, with 13 bases between them.

This clonotype was counted between two and nine times. This chain connects TRBV10-3 to TRBJ1-2, with D possibly being TRBD1 (6 bases). Deletions cut 4 bases from V and 4 bases from J, with 13 bases between. The CDR3 has 14 residues. CDR1 is ENHRY, CDR2 SYGVKD, per germline. The CDR3 sequence: CAISGTGQLYGYTF. The CDR3 nucleotides read TGTGCCATCAGTGGGACTGGACAGCTCTATGGCTACACCTTC.

The J gene is TRBJ2-3, the V gene TRBV20-1; 7 bases fit TRBD1. Germline V lookup: CDR1 DFQATT, CDR2 SNEGSKA (reference sequence). Trimming removed 3 bases from V and 2 bases from J; junction bases left unmatched: 11. The CDR3 sequence is 16 residues long. CDR3 in DNA: TGCAGTGCTAGTGTAATTGGGCAGGGGGACACAGATACGCAGTATTTT. It specifies CSASVIGQGDTDTQYF.

The V gene is TRBV11-3, the J gene TRBJ2-3; D remains unclear. V was cut by 2 bases and J by 2 bases, with 8 bases left in between. The CDR3 is 14 amino acids. Germline CDR1 and CDR2: SGHNT and YENEEA. This CDR3 is CASSLSRITDTQYF. Written as DNA, the CDR3 is TGTGCCAGCAGCTTATCTAGGATCACAGATACGCAGTATTTT. The full variable domain, with the rest looked up from reference TRBV11-3 and TRBJ2-3, is EAGVVQSPRYKIIEKKQPVAFWCNPISGHNTLYWYLQNLGQGPELLIRYENEEAVDDSQLPKDRFSAERLKGVDSTLKIQPAELGDSAVYLCASSLSRITDTQYFGPGTRLTVL.

The chain carries TRBV18 and TRBJ2-5; no clear D. The length of the CDR3 is 12 residues. V dropped 4 bases and J dropped 1 base, with 4 bases sitting between them. Germline CDR1 reads KGHSH; CDR2 reads LQKENI. CDR3 sequence: CASSRLQETQYF. In DNA form, the CDR3 reads TGTGCCAGCTCACGTCTCCAAGAGACCCAGTACTTC.

This chain uses TRBV4-3 with TRBJ2-2; D uncertain. Trimming removed 0 bases from V and 2 bases from J, with 7 bases in between. The CDR3 contains 15 residues. Germline V lookup: CDR1 LGHNA, CDR2 YSLEER. DNA for the CDR3: TGCGCCAGCAGCCAAGAGTCTACCAACACCGGGGAGCTGTTTTTT. Its protein is CASSQESTNTGELFF.

The V and J genes are TRBV18 and TRBJ1-1; no clear D gene. With 3 bases removed from V and 1 base from J, the gap between germline ends came to 9 bases. Looked up from germline, CDR1 is KGHSH and CDR2 is LQKENI. The CDR3 covers 14 residues. In nucleotides, the CDR3 is TGTGCCAGCTCACCGGCACCCGGGAACACTGAAGCTTTCTTT. This codes for CASSPAPGNTEAFF.

This chain joins TRBV30 and TRBJ2-5; perhaps D is TRBD1 or TRBD2 (6 bases each). Germline V gene data show CDR1 as GTSNPN and CDR2 as SVGIG (reference sequence). With 2 bases removed from V and 2 bases from J, the gap between germline ends came to 12 bases. The CDR3 covers 14 residues. This chain's CDR3 is CAWSPGGGQETQYF. The CDR3 DNA follows: TGTGCCTGGAGTCCCGGGGGCGGACAAGAGACCCAGTACTTC. Variable domain in full (rest from reference TRBV30 and TRBJ2-5): SQTIHQWPATLVQPVGSPLSLECTVEGTSNPNLYWYRQAAGRGLQLLFYSVGIGQISSEVPQNLSASRPQDRQFILSSKKLLLSDSGFYLCAWSPGGGQETQYFGPGTRLLVL.

The sample holds many counts of this clonotype. CDR3 loop: CASTETGELFF. The CDR3 DNA follows: TGTGCCAGCACCGAGACCGGGGAGCTGTTTTTT. J is TRBJ2-2 and V is TRBV6-6; the D is unclear. CDR1 MNHNY and CDR2 SVGAGI come from the germline V gene (reference sequence). CDR3 length: 11 amino acids. The V end lost 7 bases, the J end lost 5 bases, and 5 bases lay between the germline ends.

In its sample, this clonotype was seen a few times. The gene calls are TRBV3-1 and TRBJ2-1; no firm D call. The CDR3 has 12 amino acids. Germline values: CDR1 LGHDT, CDR2 YNNKEL (reference sequence). Trimming took off 0 bases at V and 8 bases at J, with 5 bases between the two ends. CDR3 loop: CASSQDSHEQFF. CDR3 sequence (DNA): TGTGCCAGCAGCCAAGATAGCCATGAGCAGTTCTTC.

The CDR3 DNA reads TGCAGTGCTAGTGTATCGGAGCAGTTCAATGAGCAGTTCTTC. This translates into CSASVSEQFNEQFF. V usage is TRBV20-1 and J usage is TRBJ2-1; D call uncertain. With 3 bases removed from V and 6 bases from J, the gap between germline ends came to 15 bases. Germline V lookup: CDR1 DFQATT, CDR2 SNEGSKA (reference sequence). This CDR3 is 14 amino acids long.

V usage is TRBV10-3 and J usage is TRBJ2-5; D ambiguous. The CDR3 is made up of 12 amino acids. V was clipped by 6 bases and J by 2 bases, with 7 bases between them. Germline-derived CDR1 and CDR2 are ENHRY and SYGVKD. In DNA form, the CDR3 reads TGTGCCATCAGCCAGGCACAAGAGACCCAGTACTTC. This translates into CAISQAQETQYF.

This clonotype has a count of ten or more. The chain links TRBV12-3 or TRBV12-4 to TRBJ1-1, with 7 nucleotides matching TRBD1. V lost 7 bases, J lost 4 bases, and 6 bases stayed unmatched. The CDR3 covers 13 residues. The CDR3 region has the DNA TGTGCCAGCACTATGACAGGGTTCACTGAAGCTTTCTTT. It is translated as CASTMTGFTEAFF.

The chain couples TRBV7-8 to TRBJ1-1; D unresolved. V lost 1 base to trimming and J lost 5 bases, with 8 bases between them. The CDR3 loop spans 13 amino acids. Germline CDR1 is SGHVS and CDR2 is FQNEAQ. The CDR3 is CASSLVGLTEAFF. CDR3 coding DNA: TGTGCCAGCAGCTTAGTAGGATTGACTGAAGCTTTCTTT.

This clonotype was detected many times. The rearrangement uses TRBV5-5 and TRBJ2-7; unclear D gene. Germline V gene lookup returns CDR1 SGHKS and CDR2 YYEKEE (reference sequence). The V gene lost 4 bases and the J gene lost 1 base, with 6 bases spanning the gap. The length of the CDR3 is 12 residues. The CDR3 sequence is CASSRPSYEQYF. DNA of the CDR3: TGTGCCAGCAGCCGGCCATCCTACGAGCAGTACTTC.

The rearrangement links TRBV20-1 to TRBJ1-6; tentative D call: TRBD1 (5 bases). From germline, CDR1 is DFQATT and CDR2 SNEGSKA (reference sequence). Trimming removed 5 bases at V and 7 bases at J, with 15 bases between. This CDR3 has 14 amino acids. CDR3 DNA: TGCAGTGCTTCACGGGCGGGGCGCAATTCACCCCTCCACTTT. This codes for CSASRAGRNSPLHF.

This chain joins TRBV11-3 and TRBJ2-3; 15 nucleotides align to TRBD2. The V gene's germline CDR1 is SGHNT and CDR2 YENEEA. The CDR3 loop spans 17 amino acids. V dropped 5 bases and J dropped 6; count of bases not matched to a gene: 9. DNA of the CDR3: TGTGCCAGCAGCCCAGGACTAGCGGGGGGGCCGAGGGATACGCAGTATTTT. Translation: CASSPGLAGGPRDTQYF.